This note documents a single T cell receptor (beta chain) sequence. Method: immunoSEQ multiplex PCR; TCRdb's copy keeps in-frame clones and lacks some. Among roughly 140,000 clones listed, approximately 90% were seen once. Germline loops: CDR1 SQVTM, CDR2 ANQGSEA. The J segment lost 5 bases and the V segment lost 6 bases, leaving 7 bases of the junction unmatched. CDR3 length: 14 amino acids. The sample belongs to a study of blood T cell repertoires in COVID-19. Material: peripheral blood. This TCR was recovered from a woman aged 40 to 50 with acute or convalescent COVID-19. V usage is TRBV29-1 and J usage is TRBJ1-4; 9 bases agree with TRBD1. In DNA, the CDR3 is TGCAGCGTGGCGGACAGGGGCAGGAATGAAAAACTGTTTTTT. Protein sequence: CSVADRGRNEKLFF.